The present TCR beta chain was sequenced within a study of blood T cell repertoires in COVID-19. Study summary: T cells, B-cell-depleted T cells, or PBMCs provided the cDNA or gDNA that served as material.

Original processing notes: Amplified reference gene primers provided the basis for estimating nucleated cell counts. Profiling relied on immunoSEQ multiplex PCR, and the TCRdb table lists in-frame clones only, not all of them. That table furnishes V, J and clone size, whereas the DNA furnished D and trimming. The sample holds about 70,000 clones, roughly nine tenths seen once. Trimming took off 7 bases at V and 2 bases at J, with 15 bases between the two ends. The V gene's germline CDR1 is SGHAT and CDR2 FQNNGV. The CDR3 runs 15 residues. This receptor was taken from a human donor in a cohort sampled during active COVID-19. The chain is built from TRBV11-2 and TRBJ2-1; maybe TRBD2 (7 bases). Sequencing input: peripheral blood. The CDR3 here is CASTKGGGPYNEQFF. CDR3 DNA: TGTGCCAGCACCAAGGGAGGGGGACCCTACAATGAGCAGTTCTTC.